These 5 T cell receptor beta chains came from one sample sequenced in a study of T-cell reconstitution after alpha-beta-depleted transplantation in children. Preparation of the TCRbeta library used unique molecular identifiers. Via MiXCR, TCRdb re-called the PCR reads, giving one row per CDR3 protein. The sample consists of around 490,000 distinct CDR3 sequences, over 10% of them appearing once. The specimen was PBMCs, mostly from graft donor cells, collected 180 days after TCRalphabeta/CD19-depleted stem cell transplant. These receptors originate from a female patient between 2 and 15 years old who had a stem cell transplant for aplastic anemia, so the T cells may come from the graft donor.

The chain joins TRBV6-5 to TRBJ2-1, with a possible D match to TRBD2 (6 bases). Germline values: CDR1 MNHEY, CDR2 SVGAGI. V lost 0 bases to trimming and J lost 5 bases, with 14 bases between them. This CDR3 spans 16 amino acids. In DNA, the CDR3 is TGTGCCAGCAGTTACTCGATTAGCGGACCCAACAATGAGCAGTTCTTC. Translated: CASSYSISGPNNEQFF.

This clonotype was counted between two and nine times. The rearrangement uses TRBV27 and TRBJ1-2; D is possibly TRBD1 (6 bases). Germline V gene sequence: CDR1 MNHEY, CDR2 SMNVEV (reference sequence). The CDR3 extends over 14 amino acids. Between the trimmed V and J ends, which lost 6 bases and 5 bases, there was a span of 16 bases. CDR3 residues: CASSLDRNWYGYTF. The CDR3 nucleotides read TGTGCCAGCAGCCTTGACAGGAACTGGTATGGCTACACCTTC.

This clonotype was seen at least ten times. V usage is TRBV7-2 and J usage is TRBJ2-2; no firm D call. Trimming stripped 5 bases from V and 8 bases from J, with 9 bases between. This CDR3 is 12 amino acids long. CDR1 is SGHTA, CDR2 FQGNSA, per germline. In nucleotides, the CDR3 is TGTGCCAGCAGCCCACGTGGGGGGGAGCTGTTTTTT. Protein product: CASSPRGGELFF.

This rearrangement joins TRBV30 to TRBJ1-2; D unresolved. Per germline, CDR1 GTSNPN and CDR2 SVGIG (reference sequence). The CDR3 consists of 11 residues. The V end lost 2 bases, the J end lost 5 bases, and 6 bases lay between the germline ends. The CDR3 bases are TGTGCCTGGAGTTACTCTTATGGCTACACCTTC. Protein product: CAWSYSYGYTF.

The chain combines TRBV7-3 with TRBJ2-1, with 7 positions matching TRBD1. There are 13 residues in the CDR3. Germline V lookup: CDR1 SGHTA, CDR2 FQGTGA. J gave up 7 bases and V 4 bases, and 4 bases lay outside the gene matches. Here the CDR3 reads CASSSTGQNEQFF. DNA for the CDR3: TGTGCCAGCAGCTCAACGGGACAGAATGAGCAGTTCTTC.